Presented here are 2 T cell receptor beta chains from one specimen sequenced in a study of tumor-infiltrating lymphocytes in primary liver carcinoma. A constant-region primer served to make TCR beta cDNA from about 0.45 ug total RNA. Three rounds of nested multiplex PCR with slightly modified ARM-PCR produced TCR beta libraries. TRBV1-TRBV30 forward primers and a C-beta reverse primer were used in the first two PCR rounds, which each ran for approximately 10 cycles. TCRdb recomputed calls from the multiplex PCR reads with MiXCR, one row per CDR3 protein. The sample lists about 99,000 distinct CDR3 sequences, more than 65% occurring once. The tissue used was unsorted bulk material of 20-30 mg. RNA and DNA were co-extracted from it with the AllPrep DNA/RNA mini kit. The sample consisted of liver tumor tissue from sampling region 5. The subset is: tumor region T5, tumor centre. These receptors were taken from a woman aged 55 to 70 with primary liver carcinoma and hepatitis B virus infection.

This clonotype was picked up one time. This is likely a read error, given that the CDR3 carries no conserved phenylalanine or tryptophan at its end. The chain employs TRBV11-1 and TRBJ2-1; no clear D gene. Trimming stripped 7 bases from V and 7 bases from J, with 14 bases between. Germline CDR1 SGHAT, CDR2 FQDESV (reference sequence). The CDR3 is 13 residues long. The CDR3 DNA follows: TGTGCCAGCATCTTCGGTACGGATAATGAGCAGTTCATC. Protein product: CASIFGTDNEQFI.

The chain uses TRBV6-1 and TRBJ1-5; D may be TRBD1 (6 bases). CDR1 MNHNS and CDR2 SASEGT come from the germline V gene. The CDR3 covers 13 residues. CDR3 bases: TGTGTCAGTAGTGAGGCAGGGGTTCAGCCCCAGCATTTT. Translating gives CVSSEAGVQPQHF.